The next 15 T cell receptor beta chains were all read from a single sample in a study of OX40 agonist ivuxolimab in advanced cancers. The assay was immunoSEQ multiplex PCR, and TCRdb's table has in-frame clones only and misses some. The table lists about 80,000 clones, about 92% of them singletons. This specimen consisted of CD4+ or CD8+ T cells sorted from blood, obtained in a trial of the OX40 agonist ivuxolimab. All receptors come from an adult with an advanced solid tumor such as melanoma, head and neck, liver or kidney cancer.

The chain links TRBV7-9 to TRBJ2-7; 9 bases fit TRBD2. CDR3 length: 15 amino acids. Trimming at V came to 6 bases and at J to 2 bases, leaving 8 bases not matched to a gene. CDR1 is SEHNR and CDR2 is FQNEAQ in the germline V gene (reference sequence). CDR3 residues: CASSRISGSPYEQYF. The CDR3 DNA sequence: TGTGCCAGCAGTCGAATTAGCGGGAGCCCCTACGAGCAGTACTTC.

The chain joins TRBV7-9 to TRBJ2-1; tentatively, D is TRBD2 (6 bases). The CDR3 runs 16 residues. Germline V gene data show CDR1 as SEHNR and CDR2 as FQNEAQ (reference sequence). The V gene lost 6 bases and the J gene lost 1 base, with 16 bases spanning the gap. CDR3 sequence reads: CASRGQAGTSYNEQFF. The CDR3 DNA reads as TGTGCCAGCAGAGGCCAGGCGGGAACATCCTACAATGAGCAGTTCTTC.

The chain recombines TRBV28 with TRBJ1-1; a weak D match, TRBD1 (6 bases). The CDR3 runs 13 residues. V gave up 3 bases and J gave up 7 bases, with 12 bases separating them. Germline V gene sequence: CDR1 MDHEN, CDR2 SYDVKM. The CDR3 nucleotides are TGTGCCAGCAGTTTTAGGGGGGGCATTGAAGCTTTCTTT. Residues: CASSFRGGIEAFF.

The chain has TRBV5-1 and TRBJ2-6, with D uncertain. Trimming removed 1 base at V and 2 bases at J, with 7 bases between. The germline V gene encodes CDR1 SGHRS and CDR2 YFSETQ. The CDR3 sequence is 15 residues long. The CDR3 nucleotides are TGCGCCAGCAGCTTGAGAAGGGCTGGGGCCAACGTCCTGACTTTC. Its translation is CASSLRRAGANVLTF.

The rearrangement uses TRBV7-3 and TRBJ2-1, with 8 bases that match TRBD1. There are 15 residues in the CDR3. With V trimmed by 2 bases and J by 7 bases, 7 bases remained unmatched. Germline V gives CDR1 SGHTA, CDR2 FQGTGA. CDR3 sequence reads: CASSLQGALGNEQFF. CDR3 nucleotide sequence: TGTGCCAGCAGCTTACAGGGGGCGCTCGGGAATGAGCAGTTCTTC. The variable domain in full, completed from reference TRBV7-3 and TRBJ2-1, reads GAGVSQTPSNKVTEKGKYVELRCDPISGHTALYWYRQSLGQGPEFLIYFQGTGAADDSGLPNDRFFAVRPEGSVSTLKIQRTERGDSAVYLCASSLQGALGNEQFFGPGTRLTVL.

The rearrangement joins TRBV7-9 to TRBJ2-3; D possibly corresponds to TRBD1 (6 bases). Trimming pared 4 bases from V and 2 bases from J, leaving 13 bases between. Germline V gene sequence: CDR1 SEHNR, CDR2 FQNEAQ (reference sequence). This CDR3 has 15 residues. As DNA, the CDR3 is TGTGCCAGCAGCTCACTGGGGGCAGACACAGATACGCAGTATTTT. Amino acid sequence: CASSSLGADTDTQYF.

The V call is TRBV6-6, the J call TRBJ2-5; D possibly corresponds to TRBD2 (5 bases). Trimming cost V 6 bases and J 1 base, with 9 bases left between them. The CDR3 contains 13 residues. From germline, CDR1 is MNHNY and CDR2 SVGAGI (reference sequence). The CDR3 reads CASRKDSQETQYF. The CDR3 DNA is TGTGCCAGCAGAAAGGACTCCCAAGAGACCCAGTACTTC.

The J gene is TRBJ1-4, the V gene TRBV7-8, with 7 nucleotides matching TRBD1. The J segment lost 7 bases and the V segment lost 2 bases, leaving 4 bases of the junction unmatched. Per the germline V gene, CDR1 is SGHVS and CDR2 is FQNEAQ. The CDR3 contains 14 residues. The CDR3 here is CASSLRQGVEKLFF. CDR3 in DNA: TGTGCCAGCAGCTTAAGACAGGGTGTTGAAAAACTGTTTTTT.

The chain recombines TRBV27 with TRBJ2-3, with D possibly matching TRBD2 (6 bases). The CDR3 loop spans 14 amino acids. The V end was cut by 3 bases, the J end by 2 bases, with 9 bases between. The germline gives CDR1 MNHEY, CDR2 SMNVEV (reference sequence). The CDR3 sequence: CASSFGTATDTQYF. DNA of the CDR3: TGTGCCAGCAGTTTCGGGACTGCCACAGATACGCAGTATTTT.

This chain connects TRBV19 to TRBJ2-6; tentatively, D is TRBD2 (5 bases). Germline CDR1 reads LNHDA; CDR2 reads SQIVND (reference sequence). The CDR3 covers 18 residues. V was clipped by 2 bases and J by 0 bases, with 14 bases between them. DNA of the CDR3: TGTGCCAGTAGTATATCGGTCAGGAGGAGCTCTGGGGCCAACGTCCTGACTTTC. It yields the protein CASSISVRRSSGANVLTF. Complete variable domain (other parts from reference TRBV19 and TRBJ2-6): DGGITQSPKYLFRKEGQNVTLSCEQNLNHDAMYWYRQDPGQGLRLIYYSQIVNDFQKGDIAEGYSVSREKKESFPLTVTSAQKNPTAFYLCASSISVRRSSGANVLTFGAGSRLTVL.

The V and J genes are TRBV4-1 and TRBJ1-6; 7 bases agree with TRBD1. Germline CDR1 is MGHRA and CDR2 is YSYEKL. Unmatched junction bases numbered 5, after V lost 3 bases and J lost 0 bases. The CDR3 is made up of 17 amino acids. CDR3 DNA sequence: TGCGCCAGCAGCCATGGGACAGAAAGCTCCTATAATTCACCCCTCCACTTT. It translates to CASSHGTESSYNSPLHF.

The V gene is TRBV7-3, the J gene TRBJ1-4; D might be TRBD1 (6 bases). Germline V gene sequence: CDR1 SGHTA, CDR2 FQGTGA. This CDR3 region has 12 residues. V shed 4 bases and J shed 8 bases, with 8 bases lying between them. CDR3 nucleotide sequence: TGTGCCAGCAGCTCTGGACAGGAAAAACTGTTTTTT. Its translation: CASSSGQEKLFF.

CDR3 DNA: TGTGCCAGCAGCTCGAGCTCCTACGAGCAGTACTTC. Residues: CASSSSSYEQYF. The rearrangement links TRBV7-3 to TRBJ2-7, with no clear D. The CDR3 loop spans 12 amino acids. The V and J ends lost 4 bases and 0 bases respectively, with 4 bases between them. Germline V CDR1 and CDR2: SGHTA, FQGTGA. Full variable domain (outside the CDR3, taken from reference TRBV7-3 and TRBJ2-7): GAGVSQTPSNKVTEKGKYVELRCDPISGHTALYWYRQSLGQGPEFLIYFQGTGAADDSGLPNDRFFAVRPEGSVSTLKIQRTERGDSAVYLCASSSSSYEQYFGPGTRLTVT.

The gene calls are TRBV5-5 and TRBJ2-7; D is unclear. The CDR3 has 14 residues. From germline, CDR1 is SGHKS and CDR2 YYEKEE (reference sequence). The V end was cut by 4 bases, the J end by 2 bases, with 13 bases between. CDR3 loop: CASSQRPVPYEQYF. CDR3 nucleotides: TGTGCCAGCAGCCAACGTCCGGTCCCCTACGAGCAGTACTTC.

The rearrangement links TRBV5-1 to TRBJ1-1; no firm D call. Trimming took off 5 bases at V and 1 base at J, with 12 bases between the two ends. This CDR3 is built from 14 residues. Looked up from germline, CDR1 is SGHRS and CDR2 is YFSETQ. The CDR3 is CASSTDGQNTEAFF. The DNA for the CDR3 is TGCGCCAGCAGTACTGACGGCCAGAACACTGAAGCTTTCTTT.